A single sample gave rise to the 24 T cell receptor beta chains below, sequenced in a study of CD8+ T cells in alopecia areata. Extracted RNA was reverse transcribed into cDNA, the sequencing template. Clones were read by immunoSEQ multiplex PCR, and TCRdb kept only the in-frame ones, dropping some. This table has 75,000 to 100,000 clones, roughly two fifths appearing once. The sample consisted of CD4+ T cells sorted from blood. Source of these receptors: a human donor with alopecia areata.

The chain employs TRBV5-1 and TRBJ2-2, with D perhaps TRBD1 or TRBD2 (5 bases each). Trimming removed 5 bases at V and 0 bases at J, with 20 bases between. Germline V gene lookup returns CDR1 SGHRS and CDR2 YFSETQ. This CDR3 has 18 amino acids. CDR3 protein: CASRPGTDRIANTGELFF. Written as DNA, the CDR3 is TGCGCCAGCAGGCCCGGGACCGACCGCATCGCGAACACCGGGGAGCTGTTTTTT.

The chain joins TRBV27 to TRBJ2-5; perhaps TRBD2 as D (6 bases). CDR3 length: 15 residues. The V and J ends lost 2 bases and 1 base respectively, with 11 bases between them. Per the germline V gene, CDR1 is MNHEY and CDR2 is SMNVEV (reference sequence). The CDR3 DNA sequence: TGTGCCAGCAGTTTAAGGCCCGGGAGCCAAGAGACCCAGTACTTC. Translating gives CASSLRPGSQETQYF.

The V gene is TRBV7-2, the J gene TRBJ2-7; TRBD2 matches 13 bases. V trimming: 7 bases; J trimming: 3 bases; junction bases outside the gene matches: 9. The CDR3 covers 16 residues. Looked up from germline, CDR1 is SGHTA and CDR2 is FQGNSA. The CDR3 here is CASIWTSGSTSYEQYF. CDR3 DNA sequence: TGTGCCAGCATCTGGACTAGCGGGAGTACAAGCTACGAGCAGTACTTC.

This chain uses TRBV29-1 with TRBJ2-2; D is undetermined. CDR1 is SQVTM and CDR2 is ANQGSEA in the germline V gene. The CDR3 is made up of 14 amino acids. The V end lost 4 bases, the J end lost 4 bases, and 13 bases lay between the germline ends. CDR3 loop: CSVGGPTPTGELFF. The DNA of the CDR3 is TGCAGCGTTGGGGGTCCTACCCCCACCGGGGAGCTGTTTTTT.

The chain employs TRBV27 and TRBJ2-7; 9 nucleotides match TRBD1. CDR1 MNHEY and CDR2 SMNVEV come from the germline V gene (reference sequence). The CDR3 runs 16 residues. Trimming took 5 bases from V and 7 from J; bases not matched to a gene: 15. The CDR3 DNA reads TGTGCCAGCAGTCGCGCCCTGGGACAGGGAGGATGGGAGCAGTACTTC. It translates to CASSRALGQGGWEQYF.

This chain connects TRBV4-1 to TRBJ2-7, with D perhaps matching TRBD2 (6 bases). V dropped 4 bases and J dropped 4 bases, with 23 bases sitting between them. CDR3 length: 17 residues. CDR1 is MGHRA and CDR2 is YSYEKL in the germline V gene. As DNA, the CDR3 is TGCGCCAGCAGCCGGCAGGTCTCAGTCGGCGGGGTATACGAGCAGTACTTC. It specifies CASSRQVSVGGVYEQYF.

This clone was seen a few times. The rearrangement joins TRBV7-8 to TRBJ1-5; D remains ambiguous. CDR1 SGHVS and CDR2 FQNEAQ come from the germline V gene. Trimming took 5 bases from V and 6 from J, leaving 11 bases between them. CDR3 size: 13 residues. The CDR3 DNA reads as TGTGCCAGCAGCCGAAGTTGGGGTCAGCCCCAGCATTTT. Encoded protein: CASSRSWGQPQHF.

This clone has a handful of counts. CDR3 coding DNA: TGTGCCTGGAGAGCCCCAAAGGGGGCTTTGACTGAAGCTTTCTTT. Protein sequence: CAWRAPKGALTEAFF. V gene TRBV30 combines with J gene TRBJ1-1, with 7 nucleotides matching TRBD1. CDR3 length: 15 residues. Germline lookup yields CDR1 GTSNPN and CDR2 SVGIG (reference sequence). Trimming removed 3 bases from V and 5 bases from J; junction bases left unmatched: 12.

Comment on this clone: The junction does not match germline at one end; this may be a read error. The chain is built from TRBV7-7 and TRBJ2-5; D may be TRBD1 (6 bases). The CDR3 runs 15 residues. The germline gives CDR1 SSHAT, CDR2 FNYEAQ (reference sequence). CDR3 sequence (DNA): TGTGCTAGCAGCTCCCGCACAGGGACCCAAGAGACCCAGTACTTC. Amino acids: CASSSRTGTQETQYF.

This clone was detected only a few times. This chain joins TRBV7-2 and TRBJ2-5; TRBD2 matches at 13 bases. Germline V CDR1 and CDR2: SGHTA, FQGNSA. V gave up 5 bases and J gave up 5 bases; unmatched junction bases: 11. The CDR3 has 17 residues. In DNA, the CDR3 is TGTGCCAGCAGCAAATATACCGGGACTAGCGGGATTGAGACCCAGTACTTC. This encodes CASSKYTGTSGIETQYF.

The sample holds one count of this clone. The chain combines TRBV6-6 with TRBJ1-2, with a possible D match to TRBD1 (6 bases). Trimming removed 0 bases at V and 8 bases at J, with 13 bases between. The CDR3 totals 14 residues. CDR1 and CDR2 (germline): MNHNY, SVGAGI (reference sequence). The CDR3 DNA follows: TGTGCCAGCAGTTACTCGACCAGGGGAGAGGGCTACACCTTC. Residues: CASSYSTRGEGYTF.

This clone appeared a few times. The chain joins TRBV19 to TRBJ2-7; TRBD1 matches at 9 bases. Per the germline V gene, CDR1 is LNHDA and CDR2 is SQIVND (reference sequence). The V gene end was trimmed by 5 bases and the J gene end by 2 bases; junction bases not matched to a gene: 7. This CDR3 has 15 amino acids. The CDR3 sequence: CASSLDRGIAYEQYF. As DNA, the CDR3 is TGTGCCAGTAGTCTTGACAGGGGGATTGCCTACGAGCAGTACTTC.

This rearrangement joins TRBV18 to TRBJ2-3, with TRBD2 matching over 11 bases. The germline CDR1 and CDR2 sequences are KGHSH and LQKENI. With V trimmed by 0 bases and J by 4 bases, 3 bases remained unmatched. There are 16 residues in the CDR3. In DNA, the CDR3 is TGTGCCAGCTCACCACCGGGACTAGCGGCTCCAGATACGCAGTATTTT. This translates into CASSPPGLAAPDTQYF.

This clone was seen at least ten times. The V gene is TRBV28, the J gene TRBJ2-7, with TRBD1 as a possible D gene (5 bases). V was shortened by 7 bases and J by 4 bases, with 11 bases between the two germline ends. This CDR3 has 12 amino acids. Germline CDR1 MDHEN, CDR2 SYDVKM. The CDR3 DNA reads as TGTGCCAGCACCCCGACAGCTTACGAGCAGTACTTC. This translates into CASTPTAYEQYF. The full variable domain, in which reference TRBV28 and TRBJ2-7 provide the parts outside the CDR3, is DVKVTQSSRYLVKRTGEKVFLECVQDMDHENMFWYRQDPGLGLRLIYFSYDVKMKEKGDIPEGYSVSREKKERFSLILESASTNQTSMYLCASTPTAYEQYFGPGTRLTVT.

This clone was seen more than once but under ten times. The chain uses TRBV29-1 and TRBJ2-5; 10 bases align to TRBD1. The CDR3 consists of 15 residues. V trimming: 6 bases; J trimming: 4 bases; junction bases outside the gene matches: 11. The germline V gene encodes CDR1 SQVTM and CDR2 ANQGSEA. The CDR3 region is CSVAMDRGIGETQYF. The CDR3 DNA reads as TGCAGCGTCGCGATGGACAGGGGGATAGGAGAGACCCAGTACTTC.

This chain uses TRBV7-2 with TRBJ2-6, with D unresolved. The V gene's germline CDR1 is SGHTA and CDR2 FQGNSA. This CDR3 spans 17 amino acids. The V end was cut by 1 base, the J end by 0 bases, with 10 bases between. The CDR3 DNA sequence: TGTGCCAGCAGCTTAGGTGGGCCAGCCTCTGGGGCCAACGTCCTGACTTTC. It is translated as CASSLGGPASGANVLTF. Full variable domain (missing parts from reference TRBV7-2 and TRBJ2-6): GAGVSQSPSNKVTEKGKDVELRCDPISGHTALYWYRQSLGQGLEFLIYFQGNSAPDKSGLPSDRFSAERTGGSVSTLTIQRTQQEDSAVYLCASSLGGPASGANVLTFGAGSRLTVL.

The V and J genes are TRBV5-1 and TRBJ2-1; TRBD2 might be the D (5 bases). CDR1 SGHRS and CDR2 YFSETQ come from the germline V gene. There are 15 residues in the CDR3. Trimming removed 0 bases at V and 5 bases at J, with 12 bases between. CDR3 residues: CASSLGGQSHNEQFF. In DNA, the CDR3 is TGCGCCAGCAGCTTGGGCGGGCAGTCCCACAATGAGCAGTTCTTC.

The chain combines TRBV7-2 with TRBJ2-1; no reliable D call. The V and J ends lost 1 base and 4 bases respectively, with 8 bases between them. Germline assignment: CDR1 SGHTA and CDR2 FQGNSA. The CDR3 contains 14 residues. The chain's CDR3 is CASSLDLRYNEQFF. As DNA, the CDR3 is TGTGCCAGCAGCTTAGATCTCCGATACAATGAGCAGTTCTTC.

This rearrangement joins TRBV6-5 to TRBJ2-7, with TRBD1 matching over 7 bases. The germline V gene encodes CDR1 MNHEY and CDR2 SVGAGI. After removal of 0 bases from V and 7 bases from J, the junction contained 12 bases not matched to a gene. This CDR3 contains 16 residues. CDR3 in amino acids: CASSYSMTGTEDEQYF. In DNA form, the CDR3 reads TGTGCCAGCAGTTACTCTATGACAGGGACGGAAGATGAGCAGTACTTC.

With respect to this clone: This could be a read error, since a much larger clone is one nucleotide away. The V gene is TRBV9, the J gene TRBJ2-5; D is undetermined. Looked up from germline, CDR1 is SGDLS and CDR2 is YYNGEE. Between the trimmed V and J ends, which lost 4 bases and 2 bases, there was a span of 3 bases. The CDR3 is 11 amino acids. CDR3 amino acids: CASSPQETQYF. The CDR3 DNA sequence: TGTGCCAGCAGCCCTCAAGAGACCCAGTACTTC.

The table lists this clone with a few counts. The chain links TRBV14 to TRBJ1-2; the match to TRBD1 covers 10 bases. Unmatched junction bases numbered 6, after V lost 4 bases and J lost 7 bases. Germline CDR1 SGHDN, CDR2 FVKESK. The CDR3 loop spans 14 amino acids. The DNA for the CDR3 is TGTGCCAGCAGCCGTAGACAGGGGGCGAGTGGCTACACCTTC. Protein product: CASSRRQGASGYTF.

The V gene is TRBV6-6, the J gene TRBJ2-7; 12 bases align to TRBD2. The V and J ends lost 0 bases and 6 bases, in that order; junction bases with no gene match: 6. The CDR3 length is 16 residues. CDR1 is MNHNY and CDR2 is SVGAGI in the germline V gene (reference sequence). The CDR3 sequence: CASSYSGLAGISEQYF. The CDR3 DNA reads as TGTGCCAGCAGTTACTCCGGACTAGCGGGAATCAGCGAGCAGTACTTC.

The chain couples TRBV4-3 to TRBJ1-2; the D is unclear. The V gene's germline CDR1 is LGHNA and CDR2 YSLEER. V was clipped by 0 bases and J by 0 bases, with 14 bases between them. This CDR3 is 17 amino acids long. This CDR3 is CASSQDHVQMANYGYTF. The CDR3 bases are TGCGCCAGCAGCCAAGATCACGTGCAAATGGCTAACTATGGCTACACCTTC.

A few counts support this clone. The genes are TRBV14 and TRBJ1-6, with 10 bases fitting TRBD1. The V and J ends lost 4 bases and 10 bases, in that order; junction bases with no gene match: 13. From germline, CDR1 is SGHDN and CDR2 FVKESK. CDR3 size: 17 residues. The CDR3 region is CASSRRSGTGVLSPLHF. The CDR3 DNA is TGTGCCAGCAGCCGTCGCTCGGGGACAGGGGTTCTCTCACCCCTCCACTTT.